This T cell receptor beta chain was retrieved from a study of CD8 T cells in Susac syndrome. Study-wide findings and caveats: As the study acknowledged, the number of individuals in its TCR sequencing and HLA analysis was relatively small.

Reverse transcription used 0.5 to 1 ug RNA and random hexamers. Amplification of TCR beta CDR3 by immunoSEQ multiplex PCR spanned 54 Vbeta and 13 Jbeta. MiXCR, run by TCRdb on the immunoSEQ multiplex PCR reads, gives a single entry per CDR3 protein. Here the sample spans fewer than 150,000 distinct CDR3 sequences, approximately 90% being singletons. The CDR3 contains 12 residues. Germline-derived CDR1 and CDR2 are SQVTM and ANQGSEA. With V trimmed by 6 bases and J by 5 bases, 6 bases remained unmatched. Remarks on this clonotype: Its specificity is unknown.

From blood CD8+ and CD4+ T cells, the TCR beta chain was sequenced. CD8+ and CD4+ T cells were negatively isolated; TEMRA cells were FACS-enriched. The sequence was collected from a human donor with multiple sclerosis. The sequencing sample was made of CD8+ T cells from PBMCs. This sequence joins TRBV29-1 and TRBJ2-7; TRBD2 aligns across 8 bases. The CDR3 sequence is CSVGGLGHEQYF. CDR3 sequence (DNA): TGCAGCGTGGGGGGACTAGGGCACGAGCAGTACTTC.